Below are 29 T cell receptor beta chains sequenced from a single sample in a study of T-cell reconstitution after alpha-beta-depleted transplantation in children. This sample's TCRbeta library carried unique molecular identifier barcodes. Via MiXCR, TCRdb re-called the PCR reads, giving one row per CDR3 protein. This table holds fewer than 350,000 distinct CDR3 sequences, around a tenth found once. The sample in question was peripheral blood, obtained 180 days after TCRalphabeta/CD19-depleted stem cell transplant. These receptors all come from a male patient under 10 years old who had a stem cell transplant for chronic granulomatous disease, so the T cells may come from the graft donor.

This clonotype has ten or more counts. The V gene is TRBV20-1, the J gene TRBJ1-3, with TRBD1 matching 7 bases. The CDR3 is 13 residues long. CDR1 DFQATT and CDR2 SNEGSKA come from the germline V gene (reference sequence). V lost 5 bases, J lost 3 bases, and 4 bases stayed unmatched. The CDR3 region has the DNA TGCAGTGCTCGACAGGGAAGTGGAAACACCATATATTTT. The encoded protein is CSARQGSGNTIYF.

This clonotype was detected only once. The CDR3 end shows no conserved phenylalanine or tryptophan, and so a read error is likely. The chain has TRBV20-1 and TRBJ2-3, with 11 nucleotides matching TRBD2. This CDR3 comprises 17 residues. The germline gives CDR1 DFQATT, CDR2 SNEGSKA (reference sequence). This CDR3 reads CSAPIAGGQRFTDTQYS. DNA for the CDR3: TGCAGTGCCCCGATAGCGGGAGGGCAACGTTTCACAGATACCCAGTATTCT.

There are many counts of this clonotype. J is TRBJ1-2 and V is TRBV6-7, with 8 nucleotides matching TRBD1. TRBV6-7 is identified as an open reading frame with a role that is uncertain. With 6 bases clipped from V and 3 bases from J, the junction kept 9 bases outside the gene matches. The CDR3 has 15 residues. The CDR3 sequence: CASSPLTGDDYGYTF. CDR3 coding DNA: TGTGCCAGCAGCCCTTTGACAGGGGATGACTATGGCTACACCTTC.

At least ten counts were recorded for this clonotype. The rearrangement uses TRBV5-1 and TRBJ2-7; tentative D call: TRBD1 (6 bases). V lost 2 bases and J 0 bases, leaving 12 bases between the germline ends. Germline-derived CDR1 and CDR2 are SGHRS and YFSETQ. The CDR3 is 15 residues long. The CDR3 is CASSFRDMSSYEQYF. Written as DNA, the CDR3 is TGCGCCAGCAGCTTCCGGGACATGAGCTCCTACGAGCAGTACTTC.

The sample holds many counts of this clonotype. J is TRBJ1-1 and V is TRBV19; the match to TRBD1 covers 10 bases. After removal of 7 bases from V and 5 bases from J, the junction contained 4 bases not matched to a gene. The germline V gene encodes CDR1 LNHDA and CDR2 SQIVND (reference sequence). The CDR3 is 13 residues long. This CDR3 is CASIRTGGTEAFF. Written as DNA, the CDR3 is TGTGCCAGTATAAGGACAGGGGGTACTGAAGCTTTCTTT.

Many counts were recorded for this clonotype. The genes are TRBV10-3 and TRBJ2-1; TRBD2 agrees at 7 bases. The CDR3 extends over 12 amino acids. Germline V CDR1 and CDR2: ENHRY, SYGVKD. With 8 bases clipped from V and 6 bases from J, the junction kept 4 bases outside the gene matches. Here the CDR3 reads CAIAGGSNEQFF. In DNA, the CDR3 is TGTGCCATCGCGGGCGGGAGCAATGAGCAGTTCTTC.

J is TRBJ1-1 and V is TRBV28; the match to TRBD1 covers 7 bases. After removal of 5 bases from V and 1 base from J, the junction contained 4 bases not matched to a gene. Germline assignment: CDR1 MDHEN and CDR2 SYDVKM. This CDR3 region has 14 residues. The CDR3 nucleotides read TGTGCCAGCAGTATGACAGGGAGGAACACTGAAGCTTTCTTT. This gives the protein CASSMTGRNTEAFF.

This clonotype has a count of ten or more. The chain has TRBV29-1 and TRBJ2-3, with D perhaps matching TRBD2 (5 bases). Trimming stripped 7 bases from V and 6 bases from J, with 5 bases between. This CDR3 is 9 amino acids long. CDR1 is SQVTM, CDR2 ANQGSEA, per germline. The CDR3 sequence: CSGGDTQYF. The CDR3 DNA is TGCAGCGGCGGGGATACGCAGTATTTT.

The sample holds many counts of this clonotype. V gene TRBV12-3 or TRBV12-4 combines with J gene TRBJ1-5; a possible D gene is TRBD1 (5 bases). The V gene lost 5 bases and the J gene lost 5 bases, with 13 bases spanning the gap. The CDR3 loop spans 14 amino acids. CDR3 sequence reads: CASSLQWGHQPQHF. CDR3 coding DNA: TGTGCCAGCAGTCTCCAGTGGGGCCATCAGCCCCAGCATTTT.

Only one count was recorded for this clonotype. This may be a read error: a much more frequent sequence differs by one nucleotide. The chain is built from TRBV4-3 and TRBJ1-2, with 7 bases identical to TRBD1. In germline, CDR1 is LGHNA, CDR2 YSLEER. V lost 6 bases and J lost 12; bases outside the gene matches: 16. The CDR3 covers 14 residues. The CDR3 DNA sequence: TGCGCCAGCAGACCGACAGGGAGTTTTGCGGGCGACACCTTC. Amino acid sequence: CASRPTGSFAGDTF.

This clonotype has at least ten counts. This chain uses TRBV5-1 with TRBJ1-4, with D possibly matching TRBD1 (6 bases). Trimming removed 2 bases from V and 6 bases from J, with 11 bases in between. The CDR3 is made up of 14 amino acids. CDR1 SGHRS and CDR2 YFSETQ come from the germline V gene. CDR3 loop: CASSFAGEDEKLFF. The CDR3 bases are TGCGCCAGCAGCTTCGCAGGGGAGGATGAAAAACTGTTTTTT.

A note on this clonotype: With a much larger clone just one base away, this may be a read error. The chain joins TRBV7-9 to TRBJ2-1, with TRBD2 matching 11 bases. The CDR3 totals 13 residues. Looked up from germline, CDR1 is SEHNR and CDR2 is FQNEAQ (reference sequence). In nucleotides, the CDR3 is TGTGCCACAAATAGCGGGAGGGCCAGTGAGCAGTCCTTC. Its protein is CATNSGRASEQSF.

The table lists this clonotype with many counts. The rearrangement links TRBV18 to TRBJ2-7; 7 bases align to TRBD2. This CDR3 has 13 amino acids. V lost 8 bases, J lost 5 bases, and 9 bases stayed unmatched. The V gene's germline CDR1 is KGHSH and CDR2 LQKENI. This CDR3 is CASRRESPHEQYF. The CDR3 nucleotides read TGTGCCAGCAGGCGGGAGTCTCCCCACGAGCAGTACTTC. The full variable domain, rest sourced from reference TRBV18 and TRBJ2-7, is NAGVMQNPRHLVRRRGQEARLRCSPMKGHSHVYWYRQLPEEGLKFMVYLQKENIIDESGMPKERFSAEFPKEGPSILRIQQVVRGDSAAYFCASRRESPHEQYFGPGTRLTVT.

This clonotype was recorded many times. The CDR3 loop reads CATSRDLGPIAASTDTQYF. The CDR3 DNA is TGTGCCACCAGCAGAGATTTGGGCCCTATAGCGGCTAGCACAGATACGCAGTATTTT. The V call is TRBV15, the J call TRBJ2-3; possible D gene TRBD2, 6 bases. CDR3 length: 19 residues. Germline V CDR1 and CDR2: LNHNV, YYDKDF (reference sequence). Deletions cut 0 bases from V and 0 bases from J, with 19 bases between.

This clonotype occurred many times. The chain uses TRBV6-2 or TRBV6-3 and TRBJ1-1; D ambiguous. The germline gives CDR1 MNHEY, CDR2 SVGEGT. This CDR3 spans 15 amino acids. V was shortened by 6 bases and J by 4 bases, with 18 bases between the two germline ends. CDR3 DNA sequence: TGTGCCAGCAGCTTACCTCGTTCGGAGTCCACTGAAGCTTTCTTT. Residues: CASSLPRSESTEAFF.

This clonotype came up many times. The chain recombines TRBV20-1 with TRBJ2-7, with a weak D call TRBD1 (6 bases). The CDR3 loop spans 14 amino acids. With 5 bases removed from V and 2 bases from J, the gap between germline ends came to 16 bases. Germline values: CDR1 DFQATT, CDR2 SNEGSKA (reference sequence). For the CDR3, the DNA is TGCAGTGCTGGGGGATACAGGGACCCCTACGAGCAGTACTTC. This codes for CSAGGYRDPYEQYF.

This clonotype was counted a few times. The DNA for the CDR3 is TGCGCCAGCAACGTAGACAGTTCCCTCAATGAGCAGTTCTTC. Residues: CASNVDSSLNEQFF. The genes are TRBV4-1 and TRBJ2-1; possible D gene TRBD1, 5 bases. The CDR3 runs 14 residues. Germline CDR1 and CDR2: MGHRA and YSYEKL. V lost 7 bases to trimming and J lost 6 bases, with 16 bases between them.

This clonotype has ten or more counts. This chain uses TRBV20-1 with TRBJ2-7; possibly TRBD2 for D (5 bases). V was cut by 3 bases and J by 2 bases, with 14 bases left in between. The V gene's germline CDR1 is DFQATT and CDR2 SNEGSKA (reference sequence). The CDR3 length is 14 residues. CDR3: CSARAGILPYEQYF. As DNA, the CDR3 is TGCAGTGCTAGGGCCGGGATCTTACCCTACGAGCAGTACTTC.

There are many counts of this clonotype. This chain links TRBV6-1 with TRBJ2-7; 7 bases agree with TRBD1. CDR3 size: 16 residues. Unmatched junction bases numbered 12, after V lost 5 bases and J lost 2 bases. The V gene's germline CDR1 is MNHNS and CDR2 SASEGT. CDR3 sequence: CASSKLASGQPYEQYF. CDR3 nucleotides: TGTGCCAGCAGTAAGTTGGCTTCGGGACAGCCCTACGAGCAGTACTTC.

This clonotype has ten or more counts. This chain joins TRBV29-1 and TRBJ2-2, with 11 bases lining up with TRBD2. The CDR3 totals 14 residues. Germline V gene sequence: CDR1 SQVTM, CDR2 ANQGSEA. The V and J ends lost 5 bases and 7 bases, in that order; junction bases with no gene match: 6. Here the CDR3 DNA reads TGCAGCGTTACTAGCGGGAGATCGGTCGGGGAGCTGTTTTTT. Protein sequence: CSVTSGRSVGELFF.

This clonotype showed up many times. The J gene is TRBJ2-1, the V gene TRBV7-2; TRBD2 aligns across 11 bases. After removal of 7 bases from V and 5 bases from J, the junction contained 7 bases not matched to a gene. Germline assignment: CDR1 SGHTA and CDR2 FQGNSA. The CDR3 length is 15 residues. The CDR3: CASTRSGRGDNEQFF. The CDR3 nucleotides read TGTGCCAGCACCCGTAGCGGGAGGGGGGACAATGAGCAGTTCTTC.

With respect to this clonotype: This sequence may be a read error, since a much larger clone differs from it by one base. This chain uses TRBV29-1 with TRBJ2-5; unclear D gene. In germline, CDR1 is SQVTM, CDR2 ANQGSEA. This CDR3 has 13 residues. Here the CDR3 reads CSVSRVNQETQSF. The CDR3 DNA sequence: TGCAGCGTTTCAAGGGTAAACCAAGAGACCCAGTCCTTC.

This clonotype came up many times. This rearrangement joins TRBV28 to TRBJ2-7; D is ambiguous. Trimming shortened V by 5 bases and J by 2 bases, and 10 bases separated the two germline ends. The CDR3 totals 13 residues. CDR1 is MDHEN and CDR2 is SYDVKM in the germline V gene. CDR3 protein: CASSKGIPYEQYF. The CDR3 bases are TGTGCCAGCAGTAAAGGTATTCCCTACGAGCAGTACTTC.

This clonotype was counted many times. The J gene is TRBJ2-1, the V gene TRBV6-1, with 7 bases fitting TRBD1. Per germline, CDR1 MNHNS and CDR2 SASEGT. V shed 6 bases, J shed 5 bases, and the junction held 7 bases outside the gene matches. CDR3 length: 14 residues. CDR3 coding DNA: TGTGCCAGCAGCCCCCCAGGACAGGACAATGAGCAGTTCTTC. Amino acid sequence: CASSPPGQDNEQFF.

This clonotype came up many times. V usage is TRBV3-1 and J usage is TRBJ2-1, with D perhaps matching TRBD2 (6 bases). This CDR3 is built from 15 residues. The germline V gene encodes CDR1 LGHDT and CDR2 YNNKEL (reference sequence). Trimming pared 4 bases from V and 4 bases from J, leaving 14 bases between. The CDR3 loop reads CASSPDRRDYNEQFF. The CDR3 DNA follows: TGTGCCAGCAGCCCCGACCGGCGGGATTACAATGAGCAGTTCTTC.

This clonotype was observed many times. The V call is TRBV12-3 or TRBV12-4, the J call TRBJ1-1; D is perhaps TRBD1 (6 bases). V was pared by 5 bases and J by 4 bases, with 17 bases between. The CDR3 totals 15 residues. Here the CDR3 reads CASSPLRTVFTEAFF. The CDR3 region has the DNA TGTGCCAGCAGTCCTCTCCGGACAGTTTTCACTGAAGCTTTCTTT.

This clonotype was counted at least ten times. This chain links TRBV5-1 with TRBJ2-1; D might be TRBD1 (5 bases). Germline loops: CDR1 SGHRS, CDR2 YFSETQ. Trimming left V 2 bases short and J 4 bases short, with 19 bases between. The CDR3 loop spans 17 amino acids. The CDR3, as DNA: TGCGCCAGCAGCTTCGAACCGCAGGGTTTTGGGTACAATGAGCAGTTCTTC. Its protein is CASSFEPQGFGYNEQFF.

The table lists this clonotype with many counts. This chain links TRBV5-1 with TRBJ2-1; TRBD1 aligns across 11 bases. Germline loops: CDR1 SGHRS, CDR2 YFSETQ. J lost 5 bases, V lost 4 bases, and 5 bases had no gene match. The CDR3 extends over 15 amino acids. CDR3 coding DNA: TGCGCCAGCAGCACCGGGACAGGGGGAAACAATGAGCAGTTCTTC. The encoded protein is CASSTGTGGNNEQFF.

This clonotype has just a few counts. This chain joins TRBV12-3 or TRBV12-4 and TRBJ2-5; D not resolved. V lost 3 bases and J 1 base, leaving 9 bases between the germline ends. CDR3 size: 14 residues. For the CDR3, the DNA is TGTGCCAGCAGTTTTGGGCGGATCCAAGAGACCCAGTACTTC. This gives the protein CASSFGRIQETQYF.